The TCR beta chain described here comes from a study of CD8+ T cells in alopecia areata. Extracted RNA was reverse transcribed, and the resulting cDNA served as sequencing template. TCRdb's copy holds only in-frame clones and misses some; the assay was immunoSEQ multiplex PCR. The sample contains 110,000 to 150,000 clones, less than 75% of which appear only once. PBMCs yielded sorted CD4+ and CD8+ T cells. This receptor was identified in a human donor in good health. The sequenced material came from CD8+ T cells sorted from blood.

The CDR3 loop is CSVQGGGKTEAFF. DNA of the CDR3: TGCAGCGTTCAAGGGGGCGGTAAAACTGAAGCTTTCTTT. The chain combines TRBV29-1 with TRBJ1-1; 7 nucleotides match TRBD1. Trimming at V came to 5 bases and at J to 5 bases, leaving 8 bases not matched to a gene. CDR3 length: 13 amino acids. The germline V gene encodes CDR1 SQVTM and CDR2 ANQGSEA.